The rows below give T cell receptor beta chains drawn from one sample of a study of blood T cell repertoires in COVID-19. Produced via immunoSEQ multiplex PCR; TCRdb's table is partial and in-frame only. In the table there are under 200,000 clones, roughly nine tenths of which are singletons. The specimen was peripheral blood. The receptors come from a man aged 65-85 years with acute or convalescent COVID-19. CDR3s include the opening cysteine and the closing phenylalanine or tryptophan. The D gene is left open where the match is weak. Not all rows give a size; the values are once, few, many and, for expanded clones, a class.

v_gene,abundance,d_gene,j_gene,CDR3aa,CDR3nt
TRBV3-1/TRBV3-2,many,-,TRBJ2-7,CASSQGPGTYEQYF,TGTGCCAGCAGCCAAGGGCCAGGGACCTACGAGCAGTACTTC
TRBV7-8,-,-,TRBJ2-2,CASSRDGGTNTGELFF,TGTGCCAGCAGCCGAGATGGGGGGACGAACACCGGGGAGCTGTTTTTT
TRBV18,-,-,TRBJ1-1,CASSPSMEDMNTEAFF,TGTGCCAGCTCACCCTCGATGGAAGACATGAACACTGAAGCTTTCTTT
TRBV27,-,TRBD2,TRBJ2-6,CASRLFGTSGSLESGANVLTF,TGTGCCAGCAGACTATTTGGGACTAGCGGGAGCCTAGAAAGTGGGGCCAACGTCCTGACTTTC
TRBV28,-,-,TRBJ2-5,CASRVRWETQYF,TGTGCCAGCAGGGTGAGGTGGGAGACCCAGTACTTC
TRBV7-2,-,-,TRBJ2-2,CASSLAATGELFF,TGTGCCAGCAGCTTAGCGGCCACCGGGGAGCTGTTTTTT
TRBV29-1,-,TRBD1,TRBJ1-2,CSVVNRGYYGYTF,TGCAGCGTTGTGAACAGGGGCTATTATGGCTACACCTTC
TRBV2,-,TRBD2,TRBJ2-1,CARTSGSSYNEQFF,TGTGCCAGAACTAGCGGTAGCTCCTACAATGAGCAGTTCTTC
TRBV5-1,-,-,TRBJ2-5,CASSSDSETQYF,TGCGCCAGCAGCTCCGACAGTGAGACCCAGTACTTC
TRBV5-1,-,TRBD2,TRBJ2-1,CASSSGRTRGLAGENEQFF,TGCGCCAGCAGCTCGGGACGAACCCGGGGACTAGCGGGAGAGAATGAGCAGTTCTTC
TRBV5-1,-,TRBD2,TRBJ2-5,CASSFAGGETQYF,TGCGCCAGCAGCTTTGCGGGGGGAGAGACCCAGTACTTC
TRBV5-1,-,TRBD1,TRBJ2-5,CASSSYGTGRETQYF,TGCGCCAGCAGCTCGTACGGGACAGGGAGAGAGACCCAGTACTTC
TRBV7-9,-,-,TRBJ1-2,CASSLAGEKGYTF,TGTGCCAGCAGCTTAGCCGGGGAAAAGGGCTACACCTTC
TRBV6-1,-,-,TRBJ1-2,CASSEDGGYGYTF,TGTGCCAGCAGTGAAGACGGAGGATATGGCTACACCTTC
TRBV4-3,few,TRBD1,TRBJ1-4,CASSLLNTGGREKLFF,TGCGCCAGCAGCCTTCTTAATACAGGGGGGAGGGAAAAACTGTTTTTT
TRBV5-6,-,TRBD1,TRBJ2-5,CASSSLGTGGYETQYF,TGTGCCAGCAGCTCTCTCGGGACAGGGGGCTATGAGACCCAGTACTTC
TRBV5-1,-,TRBD2,TRBJ2-2,CASRGLAGGGELFF,TGCGCCAGCCGGGGACTAGCGGGAGGCGGGGAGCTGTTTTTT
TRBV5-5,-,-,TRBJ2-1,CASSWARANEQFF,TGTGCCAGCAGCTGGGCCAGGGCGAATGAGCAGTTCTTC
TRBV18,-,TRBD1,TRBJ1-2,CASSQPGQGIEYGYTF,TGTGCCAGCTCACAACCGGGACAGGGTATCGAGTATGGCTACACCTTC
TRBV7-2,-,TRBD1,TRBJ2-7,CASSLTGVSYEQYF,TGTGCCAGCAGCTTGACAGGGGTTTCCTACGAGCAGTACTTC
TRBV28,-,TRBD2,TRBJ2-2,CASRLAGVPGELFF,TGTGCCAGCAGACTAGCGGGAGTACCCGGGGAGCTGTTTTTT
TRBV13,-,-,TRBJ2-3,CASSSRGRTTDTQYF,TGTGCCAGCAGCTCCAGGGGACGCACAACAGATACGCAGTATTTT
TRBV7-2,-,-,TRBJ1-6,CASSTSRELNSPLHF,TGTGCCAGCAGCACGTCCCGCGAGTTGAATTCACCCCTCCACTTT
TRBV27,-,-,TRBJ2-1,CASSPRLQTWDEQFF,TGTGCCAGCAGTCCCCGACTCCAAACGTGGGATGAGCAGTTCTTC
TRBV13,-,-,TRBJ2-4,CASSFSPVAKNIQYF,TGTGCCAGCAGCTTCTCCCCAGTAGCCAAAAACATTCAGTACTTC
TRBV28,-,TRBD2,TRBJ2-1,CASSSPRASGKDNEQFF,TGTGCCAGCAGTTCCCCCCGCGCTAGCGGGAAGGATAATGAGCAGTTCTTC
TRBV18,-,TRBD2,TRBJ2-1,CASSGLAGFYYNEQFF,TGTGCCAGCTCAGGACTAGCGGGATTCTATTACAATGAGCAGTTCTTC
TRBV6-5,-,-,TRBJ2-2,CASKYSGLVAGELFF,TGTGCCAGCAAATACTCGGGACTGGTAGCCGGGGAGCTGTTTTTT
TRBV11-2,-,-,TRBJ1-6,CASSLGRANSPLHF,TGTGCCAGCAGCCTCGGCAGGGCCAATTCACCCCTCCACTTT
TRBV5-1,-,TRBD2,TRBJ2-1,CASSLDLASGLASSYNEQFF,TGCGCCAGCAGCTTGGACTTGGCTAGCGGGCTGGCTAGCTCCTACAATGAGCAGTTCTTC
TRBV11-3,-,-,TRBJ2-7,CASSRQADYEQYF,TGTGCCAGCAGCCGGCAGGCAGACTACGAGCAGTACTTC
TRBV6-5,once,-,TRBJ1-2,CASSYDSLNYGYTF,TGTGCCAGCAGTTACGACAGCCTAAACTATGGCTACACCTTC
TRBV11-2,-,-,TRBJ1-3,CASSLYHSKNYNTIYF,TGTGCCAGCAGCTTGTATCATTCCAAAAACTACAACACCATATATTTT
TRBV4-2,-,TRBD2,TRBJ2-3,CASSLKGGGGTDTQYF,TGTGCCAGCAGCCTGAAGGGCGGGGGGGGAACAGATACGCAGTATTTT
TRBV5-1,-,-,TRBJ2-4,CASSLVPGEDIQYF,TGCGCCAGCAGCTTGGTTCCAGGGGAAGACATTCAGTACTTC
TRBV6-1,-,-,TRBJ2-7,CASSESILTYEQYF,TGTGCCAGCAGTGAAAGCATACTCACCTACGAGCAGTACTTC
TRBV3-1/TRBV3-2,-,-,TRBJ2-7,CASSPPGTSRVGAYEQYF,TGTGCCAGCAGCCCACCCGGAACTAGCCGGGTCGGCGCCTACGAGCAGTACTTC
TRBV4-2,-,TRBD2,TRBJ2-5,CASSHTSGEETQYF,TGTGCCAGCAGCCACACTAGCGGAGAAGAGACCCAGTACTTC
TRBV7-2,few,-,TRBJ2-1,CASSLAGGTTYNEQFF,TGTGCCAGCAGCTTAGCGGGGGGGACAACTTACAATGAGCAGTTCTTC
TRBV27,once,-,TRBJ1-1,CASSLTHPGEVEAFF,TGTGCCAGCAGTTTAACACACCCCGGGGAGGTTGAAGCTTTCTTT
TRBV2,-,-,TRBJ1-3,CASRTEGNTIYF,TGTGCCTCCCGGACAGAAGGAAACACCATATATTTT
TRBV11-2,-,TRBD1,TRBJ1-2,CASSNRTGYGYTF,TGTGCCAGCAGCAACCGGACAGGGTATGGCTACACCTTC